This entry features one T cell receptor (beta chain) sequence. The antigen is not known. Sequencing used immunoSEQ version 4 in survey mode. This table comes from immunoSEQ multiplex PCR, and its TCRdb copy is limited to in-frame clones, with some not included. The sample has approximately 25,000 clones, approximately 74% seen once. The data were taken from a study of persistence of HIV-infected CD4 T cells. The CDR3 covers 14 residues. With V trimmed by 4 bases and J by 5 bases, 5 bases remained unmatched. The V gene's germline CDR1 is SGHNT and CDR2 YENEEA. Overlapping HIV-1 Gag 15-mer peptides at 0.85 to 1 ug per peptide per mL were used. CD4+ T cells upregulating both CD40 ligand and CD69 were sorted as responding cells.

The TCR was taken from an adult man with HIV who was CMV-seropositive. The chain couples TRBV11-3 to TRBJ2-3, with 8 bases identical to TRBD2. The sample consisted of CD4+ T cells sorted from PBMCs after roughly 20-hour stimulation, taken from a patient who received antiretroviral therapy. The CDR3 is CASSSGLAGDTQYF. The CDR3 nucleotides read TGTGCCAGCAGCTCCGGACTAGCCGGAGATACGCAGTATTTT.